A single T cell receptor beta chain is shown here with its context. What it binds is not known. The assay was immunoSEQ multiplex PCR, and TCRdb's table has in-frame clones only and misses some. The table shows tens of thousands of clones, with about 86% occurring only once. This record belongs to a study of radiation and T cells in renal cell carcinoma. Study findings and constraints: Baseline intratumoral clonotype presence is unknown without pretreatment biopsies. Top tumor clonotypes rose in blood 2 weeks post-radiation, then contracted.

Documented time point: blood 2 weeks post-SBRT. Sample treatment: 15 Gy SBRT to primary tumor, nephrectomy 4 weeks later. Clear cell pathology was present in this patient's renal cell carcinoma. This CDR3 has 14 residues. Germline CDR1 is SGHRS and CDR2 is YFSETQ. The V and J ends lost 0 bases and 6 bases respectively, with 11 bases between them. Sequencing used blood, obtained from a patient whose treatment included radiotherapy and nephrectomy. This chain connects TRBV5-1 to TRBJ2-3; D gene ambiguous. This clonotype was obtained from a woman aged 50 to 65 with renal cell carcinoma. CDR3 loop: CASSLEGSSDTQYF. The CDR3 nucleotides are TGCGCCAGCAGCTTGGAAGGGTCTAGTGATACGCAGTATTTT.